The 16 T cell receptor beta chains listed next were all sequenced from one sample in a study of blood T cell repertoires in COVID-19. Measured with immunoSEQ multiplex PCR; TCRdb has only the in-frame clones, and not every one. Of some 400,000 clones in the sample, roughly 86% were seen once. Source material: peripheral blood. The source of these receptors is a woman aged 60 to 75 with COVID-19, enrolled during active disease.

The genes are TRBV25-1 and TRBJ1-2, with 11 nucleotides matching TRBD1. CDR3 size: 18 residues. The J segment lost 8 bases and the V segment lost 6 bases, leaving 20 bases of the junction unmatched. From germline, CDR1 is MGHDK and CDR2 SYGVNS. The CDR3 spells CASRNLGTGGGSTEGYTF. CDR3 coding DNA: TGTGCCAGCAGAAACCTCGGGACAGGGGGTGGTTCGACGGAAGGCTACACCTTC.

V is TRBV27 and J is TRBJ2-1; 12 nucleotides match TRBD2. V shed 8 bases and J 8 bases; nucleotides not matched to a gene: 10. CDR3 length: 15 amino acids. CDR1 is MNHEY and CDR2 is SMNVEV in the germline V gene (reference sequence). CDR3 in DNA: TGTGCCAGCCGATATCCGGGACTAGCGGGTGATGAGCAGTTCTTC. As protein: CASRYPGLAGDEQFF.

This sequence joins TRBV7-6 and TRBJ2-3; TRBD2 is a possible D gene (5 bases). V was cut by 3 bases and J by 2 bases, with 15 bases left in between. This CDR3 has 16 amino acids. Germline V gene lookup returns CDR1 SGHVS and CDR2 FNYEAQ. As DNA, the CDR3 is TGTGCCAGCAGCTTTACCCCCGGAGGTTACACAGATACGCAGTATTTT. Translating gives CASSFTPGGYTDTQYF.

V gene TRBV5-1 combines with J gene TRBJ1-2; D gene uncertain. V was pared by 0 bases and J by 4 bases, with 13 bases between. CDR1 SGHRS and CDR2 YFSETQ come from the germline V gene. The CDR3 is 15 amino acids. CDR3 sequence (DNA): TGCGCCAGCAGCTTGGAAGGAGGGAAAGTCTATGGCTACACCTTC. Translating gives CASSLEGGKVYGYTF.

This clone appeared a single time. This chain joins TRBV6-5 and TRBJ1-1; 10 bases are shared with TRBD1. The germline gives CDR1 MNHEY, CDR2 SVGAGI. The CDR3 consists of 15 residues. V lost 6 bases and J lost 3; bases outside the gene matches: 7. Here the CDR3 reads CASRDRGLGYTEAFF. In DNA form, the CDR3 reads TGTGCCAGCAGAGACAGGGGGCTCGGGTACACTGAAGCTTTCTTT.

This clone has just a few counts. Additional DNA sequences in this sample encode the identical CDR3. The chain recombines TRBV28 with TRBJ1-5, with D unclear. V dropped 2 bases and J dropped 0 bases, with 8 bases sitting between them. Germline V gene lookup returns CDR1 MDHEN and CDR2 SYDVKM. This CDR3 contains 15 residues. Here the CDR3 DNA reads TGTGCCAGCAGTTTAAGGACTGGTAGCAATCAGCCCCAGCATTTT. Translating it yields CASSLRTGSNQPQHF.

This chain joins TRBV28 and TRBJ1-2; D is unresolved. CDR3 length: 13 amino acids. The germline V gene has CDR1 MDHEN and CDR2 SYDVKM. Trimming removed 3 bases from V and 4 bases from J, with 9 bases in between. The CDR3 coding sequence is TGTGCCAGCAGTTTTTCGCGGAGCTATGGCTACACCTTC. It yields the protein CASSFSRSYGYTF.

The chain carries TRBV10-3 and TRBJ2-1; 13 nucleotides line up with TRBD2. V was pared by 10 bases and J by 3 bases, with 6 bases of the junction left unmatched. This CDR3 has 15 residues. Germline CDR1 is ENHRY and CDR2 is SYGVKD. Written as DNA, the CDR3 is TGTGCCACACGACTAGCGGGGGGCCTCTACAATGAGCAGTTCTTC. Protein sequence: CATRLAGGLYNEQFF.

The V gene is TRBV9, the J gene TRBJ2-5, with 7 bases identical to TRBD2. The ends lost 0 bases at V and 5 bases at J; junction bases unmatched: 13. Germline V gene lookup returns CDR1 SGDLS and CDR2 YYNGEE. This CDR3 has 17 amino acids. The CDR3 DNA reads as TGTGCCAGCAGCGTAGCGGCCGGGGGGTTGGGATTGGAGACCCAGTACTTC. As protein: CASSVAAGGLGLETQYF.

This clone was seen a few times. The chain recombines TRBV11-3 with TRBJ1-6; weak D call: TRBD1 (5 bases). Per the germline V gene, CDR1 is SGHNT and CDR2 is YENEEA. This CDR3 has 13 amino acids. V was shortened by 5 bases and J by 6 bases, with 8 bases between the two germline ends. The CDR3 reads CASSRGVNSPLHF. CDR3 sequence (DNA): TGTGCCAGCAGCCGGGGGGTTAATTCACCCCTCCACTTT.

The DNA for the CDR3 is TGTGCCAGCAGCGTAGCTGTCTCCGCCTACGAGCAGTACTTC. Amino acid sequence: CASSVAVSAYEQYF. V gene TRBV9 combines with J gene TRBJ2-7; D gene unclear. The CDR3 totals 14 residues. The V end was cut by 0 bases, the J end by 2 bases, with 9 bases between. Looked up from germline, CDR1 is SGDLS and CDR2 is YYNGEE.

This clone was picked up a small number of times. The CDR3 region has the DNA TGTGCCAGCAGCGCCCCGGGGGAGGTGAATGAAAAACTGTTTTTT. It yields the protein CASSAPGEVNEKLFF. The chain is built from TRBV9 and TRBJ1-4, with TRBD1 as a possible D gene (5 bases). This CDR3 spans 15 amino acids. Germline V gene lookup returns CDR1 SGDLS and CDR2 YYNGEE. V gave up 3 bases and J gave up 5 bases, with 14 bases separating them.

The V gene is TRBV28, the J gene TRBJ1-2, with TRBD1 as a possible D gene (5 bases). V was clipped by 6 bases and J by 4 bases, with 15 bases between them. The CDR3 loop spans 14 amino acids. Germline CDR1 and CDR2: MDHEN and SYDVKM. CDR3 DNA sequence: TGTGCCAGCAGATCGGGGGAGTGGAGCTATGGCTACACCTTC. This gives the protein CASRSGEWSYGYTF.

The chain has TRBV5-8 and TRBJ2-6; D is unresolved. Looked up from germline, CDR1 is SGHTS and CDR2 is YDEGEE. The length of the CDR3 is 17 residues. Trimming took 6 bases from V and 0 from J, leaving 16 bases between them. The CDR3 sequence: CASTLGGAISGANVLTF. CDR3 bases: TGTGCCAGCACTTTAGGCGGCGCCATCTCTGGGGCCAACGTCCTGACTTTC.

A note on this clone: Being one base from a much bigger clone, this may be a read error. The chain combines TRBV11-1 with TRBJ1-1, with unresolved D. This CDR3 contains 13 residues. Germline CDR1 SGHAT, CDR2 FQDESV (reference sequence). V was cut by 1 base and J by 1 base, with 4 bases left in between. As DNA, the CDR3 is TGTGCCAGCAGCTTAGGGCCGAACACTGAAGCTTTCTTT. It translates to CASSLGPNTEAFF.

In the case of this clone: Other DNA sequences of this sample code for an identical CDR3. The chain joins TRBV5-1 to TRBJ1-4; unclear D gene. The CDR3 length is 15 residues. CDR1 is SGHRS and CDR2 is YFSETQ in the germline V gene. The V end was cut by 4 bases, the J end by 1 base, with 11 bases between. As DNA, the CDR3 is TGCGCCAGCAGCCCGGGCCGGGGAACTAATGAAAAACTGTTTTTT. It codes for CASSPGRGTNEKLFF. Using reference TRBV5-1 and TRBJ1-4 for the parts outside the CDR3, the full variable domain is KAGVTQTPRYLIKTRGQQVTLSCSPISGHRSVSWYQQTPGQGLQFLFEYFSETQRNKGNFPGRFSGRQFSNSRSEMNVSTLELGDSALYLCASSPGRGTNEKLFFGSGTQLSVL.